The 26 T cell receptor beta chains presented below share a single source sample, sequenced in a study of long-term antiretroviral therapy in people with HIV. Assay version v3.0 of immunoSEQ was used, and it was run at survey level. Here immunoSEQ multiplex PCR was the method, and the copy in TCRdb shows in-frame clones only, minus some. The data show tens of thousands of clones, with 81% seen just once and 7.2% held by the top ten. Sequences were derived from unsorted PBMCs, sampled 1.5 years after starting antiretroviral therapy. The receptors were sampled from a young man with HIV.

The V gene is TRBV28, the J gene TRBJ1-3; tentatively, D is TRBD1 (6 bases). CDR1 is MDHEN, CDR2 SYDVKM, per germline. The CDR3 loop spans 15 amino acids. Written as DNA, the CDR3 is TGTTGTTCCGGGGGCGGCGTTTCCTCTGGAAACACCATATATTTT. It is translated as CCSGGGVSSGNTIYF.

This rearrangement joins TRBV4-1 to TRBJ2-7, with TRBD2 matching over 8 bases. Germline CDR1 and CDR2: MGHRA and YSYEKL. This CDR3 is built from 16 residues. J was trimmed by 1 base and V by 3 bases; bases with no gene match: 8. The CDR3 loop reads CASSHVTSGDSYEQYF. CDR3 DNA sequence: TGCGCCAGCAGCCACGTTACTAGCGGCGATTCCTACGAGCAGTACTTC.

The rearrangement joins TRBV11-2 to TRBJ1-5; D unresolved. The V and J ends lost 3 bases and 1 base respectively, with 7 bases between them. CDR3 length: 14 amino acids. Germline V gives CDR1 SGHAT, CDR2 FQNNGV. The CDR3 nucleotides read TGTGCCAGCAGCTTGTTGGGGAGCAATCAGCCCCAGCATTTT. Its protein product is CASSLLGSNQPQHF.

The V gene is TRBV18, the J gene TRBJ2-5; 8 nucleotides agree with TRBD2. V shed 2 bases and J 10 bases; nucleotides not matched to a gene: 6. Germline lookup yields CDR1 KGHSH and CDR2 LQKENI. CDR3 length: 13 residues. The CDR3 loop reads CASSPSGSGYQYF. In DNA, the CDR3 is TGTGCCAGCTCACCAAGCGGGAGTGGGTACCAGTACTTC.

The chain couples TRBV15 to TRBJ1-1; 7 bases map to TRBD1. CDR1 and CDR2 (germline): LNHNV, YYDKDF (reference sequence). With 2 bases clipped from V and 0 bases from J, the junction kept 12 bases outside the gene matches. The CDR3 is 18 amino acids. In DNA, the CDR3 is TGTGCCACCAGCAGATCACCGCGACAGGGCGGCCTGAACACTGAAGCTTTCTTT. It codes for CATSRSPRQGGLNTEAFF.

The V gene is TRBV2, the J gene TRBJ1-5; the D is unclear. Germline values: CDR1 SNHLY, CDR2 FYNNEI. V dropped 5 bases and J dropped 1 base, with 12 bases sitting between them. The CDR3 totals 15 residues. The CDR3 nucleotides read TGTGCCAGCAGTATCGAGCGTGGAAGCAATCAGCCCCAGCATTTT. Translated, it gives CASSIERGSNQPQHF.

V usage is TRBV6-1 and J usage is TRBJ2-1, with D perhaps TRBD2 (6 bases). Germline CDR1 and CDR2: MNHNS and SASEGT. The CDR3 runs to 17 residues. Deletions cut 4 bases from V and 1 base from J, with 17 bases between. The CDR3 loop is CASSAGRGGISYNEQFF. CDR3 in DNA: TGTGCCAGCAGTGCGGGTAGGGGCGGGATTTCCTACAATGAGCAGTTCTTC.

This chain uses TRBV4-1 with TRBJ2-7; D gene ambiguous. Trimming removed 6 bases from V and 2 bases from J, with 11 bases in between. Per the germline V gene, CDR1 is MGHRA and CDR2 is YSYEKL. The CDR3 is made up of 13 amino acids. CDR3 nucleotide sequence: TGCGCCAGCAGTAGAGGCAGGACCTACGAGCAGTACTTC. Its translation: CASSRGRTYEQYF.

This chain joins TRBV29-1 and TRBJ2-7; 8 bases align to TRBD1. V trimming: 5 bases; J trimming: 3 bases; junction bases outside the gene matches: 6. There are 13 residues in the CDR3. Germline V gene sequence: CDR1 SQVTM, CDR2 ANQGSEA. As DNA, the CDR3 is TGCAGCGTTCTGGGACAGGACTTCTACGAGCAGTACTTC. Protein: CSVLGQDFYEQYF.

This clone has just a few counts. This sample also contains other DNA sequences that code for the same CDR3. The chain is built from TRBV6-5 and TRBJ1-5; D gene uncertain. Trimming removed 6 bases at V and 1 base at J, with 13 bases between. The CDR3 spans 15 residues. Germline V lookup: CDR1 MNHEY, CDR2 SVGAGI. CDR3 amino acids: CASRPPGSSNQPQHF. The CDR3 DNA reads TGTGCCAGCAGACCCCCGGGATCGAGCAATCAGCCCCAGCATTTT.

CDR3 sequence reads: CASSLDPPRGLALRYGYTF. CDR3 nucleotides: TGTGCCAGCAGCTTAGATCCACCCAGGGGGCTCGCCCTCCGCTATGGCTACACCTTC. This chain links TRBV7-9 with TRBJ1-2; TRBD1 matches at 8 bases. CDR3 length: 19 amino acids. The ends lost 1 base at V and 4 bases at J; junction bases unmatched: 17. From germline, CDR1 is SEHNR and CDR2 FQNEAQ (reference sequence).

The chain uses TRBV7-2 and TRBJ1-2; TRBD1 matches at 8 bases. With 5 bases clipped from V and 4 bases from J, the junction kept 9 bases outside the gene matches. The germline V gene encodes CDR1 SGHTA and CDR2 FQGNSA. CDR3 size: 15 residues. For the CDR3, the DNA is TGTGCCAGCAGCCTCAGGGGACAGGCGTCCTATGGCTACACCTTC. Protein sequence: CASSLRGQASYGYTF. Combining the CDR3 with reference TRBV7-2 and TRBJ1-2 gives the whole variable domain GAGVSQSPSNKVTEKGKDVELRCDPISGHTALYWYRQSLGQGLEFLIYFQGNSAPDKSGLPSDRFSAERTGGSVSTLTIQRTQQEDSAVYLCASSLRGQASYGYTFGSGTRLTVV.

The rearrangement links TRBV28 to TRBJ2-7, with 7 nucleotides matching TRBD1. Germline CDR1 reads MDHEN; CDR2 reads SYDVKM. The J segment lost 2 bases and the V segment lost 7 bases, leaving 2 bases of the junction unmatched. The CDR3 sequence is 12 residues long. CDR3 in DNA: TGTGCCAGCATCGGACAGGCCTACGAGCAGTACTTC. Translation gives CASIGQAYEQYF.

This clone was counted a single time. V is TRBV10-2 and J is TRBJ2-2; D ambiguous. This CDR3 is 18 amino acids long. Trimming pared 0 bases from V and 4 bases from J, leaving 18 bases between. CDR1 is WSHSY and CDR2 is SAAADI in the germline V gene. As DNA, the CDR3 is TGCGCCAGCAGTGAGTCCCGATTTGCGTCCCGAGGCACCGGGGAGCTGTTTTTT. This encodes CASSESRFASRGTGELFF.

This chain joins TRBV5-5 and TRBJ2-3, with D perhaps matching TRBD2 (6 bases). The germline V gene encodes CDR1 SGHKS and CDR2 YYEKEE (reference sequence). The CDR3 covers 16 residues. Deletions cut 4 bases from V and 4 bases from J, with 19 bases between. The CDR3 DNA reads TGTGCCAGCAGCCCCATGGGGGGTAACGGGGCAGATACGCAGTATTTT. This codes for CASSPMGGNGADTQYF.

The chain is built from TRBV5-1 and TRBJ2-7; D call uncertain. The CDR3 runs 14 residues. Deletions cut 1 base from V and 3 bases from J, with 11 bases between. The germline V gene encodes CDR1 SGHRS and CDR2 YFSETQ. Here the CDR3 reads CASSLRFTDYEQYF. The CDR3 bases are TGCGCCAGCAGCTTGCGCTTTACCGACTACGAGCAGTACTTC.

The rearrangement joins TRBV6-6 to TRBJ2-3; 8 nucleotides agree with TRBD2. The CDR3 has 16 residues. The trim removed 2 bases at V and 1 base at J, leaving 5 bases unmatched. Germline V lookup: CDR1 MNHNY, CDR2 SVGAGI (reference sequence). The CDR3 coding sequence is TGTGCCAGCAGTTACATTAGCGGGATAGGCACAGATACGCAGTATTTT. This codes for CASSYISGIGTDTQYF.

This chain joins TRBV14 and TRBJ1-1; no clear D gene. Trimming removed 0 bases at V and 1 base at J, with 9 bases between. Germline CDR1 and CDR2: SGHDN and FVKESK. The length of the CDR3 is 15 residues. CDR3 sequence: CASSQDIWPNTEAFF. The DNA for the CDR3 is TGTGCCAGCAGCCAAGATATATGGCCGAACACTGAAGCTTTCTTT. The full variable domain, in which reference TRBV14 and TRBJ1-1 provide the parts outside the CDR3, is EAGVTQFPSHSVIEKGQTVTLRCDPISGHDNLYWYRRVMGKEIKFLLHFVKESKQDESGMPNNRFLAERTGGTYSTLKVQPAELEDSGVYFCASSQDIWPNTEAFFGQGTRLTVV.

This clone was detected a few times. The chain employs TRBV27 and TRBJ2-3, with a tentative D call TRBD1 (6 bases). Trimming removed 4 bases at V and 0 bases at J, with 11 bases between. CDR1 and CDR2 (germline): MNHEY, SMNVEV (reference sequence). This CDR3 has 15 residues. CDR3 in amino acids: CASSSRQVSTDTQYF. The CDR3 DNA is TGTGCCAGCAGTTCTCGACAGGTTAGCACAGATACGCAGTATTTT.

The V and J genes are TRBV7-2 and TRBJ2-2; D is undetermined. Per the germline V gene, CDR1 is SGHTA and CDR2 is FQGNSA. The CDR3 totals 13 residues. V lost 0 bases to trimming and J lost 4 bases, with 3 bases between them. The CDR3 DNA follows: TGTGCCAGCAGCTTAGCAAGCACCGGGGAGCTGTTTTTT. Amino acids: CASSLASTGELFF.

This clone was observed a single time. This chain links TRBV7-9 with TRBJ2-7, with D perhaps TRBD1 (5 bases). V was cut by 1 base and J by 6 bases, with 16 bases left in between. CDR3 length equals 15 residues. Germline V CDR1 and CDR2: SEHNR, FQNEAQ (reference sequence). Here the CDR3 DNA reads TGTGCCAGCAGCTTAGTAGGGGCGGCGCCAGGCGAGCAGTACTTC. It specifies CASSLVGAAPGEQYF.

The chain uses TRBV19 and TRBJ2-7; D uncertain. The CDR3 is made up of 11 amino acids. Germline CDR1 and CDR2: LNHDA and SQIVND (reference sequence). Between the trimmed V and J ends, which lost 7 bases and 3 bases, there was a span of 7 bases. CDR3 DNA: TGTGCCAGTATTAGTAGCTACGAGCAGTACTTC. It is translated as CASISSYEQYF.

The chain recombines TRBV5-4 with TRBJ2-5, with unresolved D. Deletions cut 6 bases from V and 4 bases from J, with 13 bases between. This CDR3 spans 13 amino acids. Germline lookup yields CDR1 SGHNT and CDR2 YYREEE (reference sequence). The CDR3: CASTPSSGETQYF. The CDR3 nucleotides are TGTGCCAGCACCCCGAGTAGTGGAGAGACCCAGTACTTC.

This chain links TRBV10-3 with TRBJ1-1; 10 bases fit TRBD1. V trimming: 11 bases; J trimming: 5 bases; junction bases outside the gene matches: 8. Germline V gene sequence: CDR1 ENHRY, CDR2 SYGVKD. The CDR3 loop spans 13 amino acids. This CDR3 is CAVRQGARTEAFF. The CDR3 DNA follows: TGTGCCGTTAGACAGGGGGCGAGGACTGAAGCTTTCTTT.

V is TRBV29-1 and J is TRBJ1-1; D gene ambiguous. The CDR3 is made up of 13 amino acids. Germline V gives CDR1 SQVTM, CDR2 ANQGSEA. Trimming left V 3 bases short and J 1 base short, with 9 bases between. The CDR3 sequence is CSVDFTENTEAFF. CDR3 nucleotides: TGCAGCGTTGACTTTACTGAGAACACTGAAGCTTTCTTT.

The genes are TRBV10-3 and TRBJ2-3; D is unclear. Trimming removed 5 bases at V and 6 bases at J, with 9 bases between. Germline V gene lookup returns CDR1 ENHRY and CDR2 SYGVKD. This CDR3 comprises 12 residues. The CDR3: CAISQARDTQYF. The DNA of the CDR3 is TGTGCCATCAGTCAGGCCAGGGATACGCAGTATTTT.